The rows below give T cell receptor beta chains drawn from one sample of a study of blood T cell repertoires in COVID-19. This table comes from immunoSEQ multiplex PCR, and its TCRdb copy is limited to in-frame clones, with some not included. This repertoire shows about 200,000 clones, around 95% found once; its top ten account for 0.7% to 0.8%. The sequencing input was peripheral blood. The receptors derive from a man under 40 with COVID-19, enrolled during active disease. Each CDR3 is given with its conserved first and last residue. D genes are given only for firm matches. Clone sizes are given selectively: once, few, many, or a class where the clone is expanded.

TRBV5-1	NA	TRBJ1-6	NA	TGCGCCAGCAGCTTGACTGTTAATAATTCACCCCTCCACTTT	CASSLTVNNSPLHF
TRBV23-1	NA	TRBJ1-1	once	TGCGCCAGCAGTAATAGGTCCCCAGCTCGGGGCACTGAAGCTTTCTTT	CASSNRSPARGTEAFF
TRBV6-2/TRBV6-3	TRBD2	TRBJ2-2	NA	TGTGCCAGCAGTTACATGACTAGCGGGGGAAACACCGGGGAGCTGTTTTTT	CASSYMTSGGNTGELFF
TRBV4-2	TRBD1	TRBJ1-2	once	TGTGCCAGCAGCCAAGTTCAACAGGGGGAAACGAATGGCTACACCTTC	CASSQVQQGETNGYTF
TRBV5-1	TRBD1	TRBJ1-3	once	TGCGCCAGCAGCTCTACTACAGGGGACGCCGGGGGAAACACCATATATTTT	CASSSTTGDAGGNTIYF
TRBV4-2	TRBD2	TRBJ2-6	NA	TGTGCCAGCAGCCAAGAGGTAGCGGGGGACTCTGGGGCCAACGTCCTGACTTTC	CASSQEVAGDSGANVLTF
TRBV15	TRBD1	TRBJ1-5	few	TGTGCCACCAGCAGAGATCAAAATGGACAGGGAGGGAATAGCAATCAGCCCCAGCATTTT	CATSRDQNGQGGNSNQPQHF
TRBV7-9	NA	TRBJ1-4	NA	TGTGCCAGCAGCTTAGATGGTTCACGAGCGGAAAAACTGTTTTTT	CASSLDGSRAEKLFF
TRBV18	TRBD1	TRBJ1-5	NA	TGTGCCAGCTCACTTACAGGGGGGTGGAGCAATCAGCCCCAGCATTTT	CASSLTGGWSNQPQHF
TRBV5-5	NA	TRBJ1-1	NA	TGTGCCAGCAGCTTCGGGGGTTCCCGAAACACTGAAGCTTTCTTT	CASSFGGSRNTEAFF
TRBV7-2	NA	TRBJ2-2	NA	TGTGCCAGCAGCTTAGTAAGGACAGGGGAGCTGTTTTTT	CASSLVRTGELFF
TRBV6-5	TRBD1	TRBJ1-1	NA	TGTGCCAGCAGTAGGGGTTCAGGGGGCAAAGCTTTCTTT	CASSRGSGGKAFF
TRBV27	NA	TRBJ1-2	NA	TGTGCCAGCAGTCTTCACAGGGATCACTATGGCTACACCTTC	CASSLHRDHYGYTF
TRBV28	TRBD2	TRBJ2-5	NA	TGTGCCAGCAGTTTAAGCGGGGGCTGGGGGACCCAGTACTTC	CASSLSGGWGTQYF
TRBV6-5	TRBD1	TRBJ1-5	once	TGTGCCAGCAGGCGGGGACAGGGGAATCAGCCCCAGCATTTT	CASRRGQGNQPQHF
TRBV7-2	NA	TRBJ2-2	NA	TGTGCCAGCAGCTTAGATAAGAACACCGGGGAGCTGTTTTTT	CASSLDKNTGELFF
TRBV7-9	NA	TRBJ1-2	NA	TGTGCCAGCAGCTTGGTCAGGGCTTATGGCTACACCTTC	CASSLVRAYGYTF
TRBV2	NA	TRBJ1-4	NA	TGTGCCAGCACCCGAGAGGCGGGAGGCCCCGGAGGAGAAAAACTGTTTTTT	CASTREAGGPGGEKLFF
TRBV2	TRBD1	TRBJ1-1	once	TGTGCCAGCAGGGGGACAGGGAGGGACACTGAAGCTTTCTTT	CASRGTGRDTEAFF
TRBV5-1	NA	TRBJ2-2	NA	TGCGCCAGCAGCGTATCCGGGGGAACCGGGGAGCTGTTTTTT	CASSVSGGTGELFF
TRBV5-3	TRBD2	TRBJ2-3	NA	TGTGCCAGACGTCGGGAAGCGGGACTTTGCACAGATACGCAGTATTTT	CARRREAGLCTDTQYF
TRBV5-1	TRBD1	TRBJ1-5	NA	TGCGCCAGCAGCCCCGGACAGGGCGCGAATCAGCCCCAGCATTTT	CASSPGQGANQPQHF
TRBV11-2	TRBD1	TRBJ2-5	NA	TGTGCCAGCAGCTTAGATTCGGGACAGGGGGAAGAGACCCAGTACTTC	CASSLDSGQGEETQYF
TRBV27	TRBD1	TRBJ2-5	NA	TGTGCCAGCAGTTCCCGACAGGGGTTAGGCCAAGAGACCCAGTACTTC	CASSSRQGLGQETQYF
TRBV3-1/TRBV3-2	TRBD2	TRBJ2-7	NA	TGTGCCAGCAGCCAAGGGACTAGCGGGGGATTTAACTCCTACGAGCAGTACTTC	CASSQGTSGGFNSYEQYF
TRBV21-1	NA	TRBJ1-2	NA	TGTGCCAGCAACTCAGGACAGGGGATCTCGCGCGGCTACACCTTC	CASNSGQGISRGYTF
TRBV7-3	NA	TRBJ1-1	NA	TGTGCCAGCAGCCCGGGCCTACTAGGGACTGAAGCTTTCTTT	CASSPGLLGTEAFF
TRBV12-3/TRBV12-4	NA	TRBJ2-2	NA	TGTGCCAGCAGTTACAGGGAGGGCGGGGAGCTGTTTTTT	CASSYREGGELFF
TRBV29-1	TRBD1	TRBJ1-2	NA	TGCAGCGTTGTTGCTACAGGGGGTAGGGGCTATGGCTACACCTTC	CSVVATGGRGYGYTF
TRBV6-5	TRBD1	TRBJ2-2	NA	TGTGCCAGCACCCAAGACAGGGCCGGGGAGCTGTTTTTT	CASTQDRAGELFF
TRBV12-3/TRBV12-4	NA	TRBJ1-5	once	TGTGCCAGCAGTACAGGTACTGATAGGCCCCAGCATTTT	CASSTGTDRPQHF
TRBV6-5	NA	TRBJ2-5	NA	TGTGCCAGCAGCAGAGCAGGGGCTTCGGGGGAGACCCAGTACTTC	CASSRAGASGETQYF
TRBV2	TRBD1	TRBJ1-6	NA	TGTGCCAGCAGCTTGACGGACAGGCGAGAACCCCTCCACTTT	CASSLTDRREPLHF
TRBV7-9	NA	TRBJ1-2	NA	TGTGCCAGCAGCTTAGCGGAAGCACAGAAACTCTATGGCTACACCTTC	CASSLAEAQKLYGYTF
TRBV11-2	NA	TRBJ1-6	NA	TGTGCCAGCAGCTCGAGTTCACCCCTCCACTTT	CASSSSSPLHF
TRBV11-2	TRBD1	TRBJ2-7	NA	TGTGCCAGCAGCCTTACGGTACAGGGGGCTTACGAGCAGTACTTC	CASSLTVQGAYEQYF
TRBV2	TRBD1	TRBJ1-1	NA	TGTGCCAGCAGAACAGGGGGGCACACTGAAGCTTTCTTT	CASRTGGHTEAFF
TRBV9	NA	TRBJ1-2	NA	TGTGCCAGCAGCTCTCAACCGGGACACAACTATGGCTACACCTTC	CASSSQPGHNYGYTF
TRBV2	TRBD2	TRBJ2-3	NA	TGTGCCAGCAGTGGGGCTAGCGGTTGGGCAGATACGCAGTATTTT	CASSGASGWADTQYF
TRBV9	TRBD1	TRBJ2-2	once	TGTGCCAGCAGCGTAGCTAGGGGGCTGGGTGCCGGGGAGCTGTTTTTT	CASSVARGLGAGELFF
TRBV30	NA	TRBJ1-2	NA	TGTGCCTGGACGGGAGGGGCGGAGGGGTTATATGGCTACACCTTC	CAWTGGAEGLYGYTF
TRBV15	NA	TRBJ2-1	once	TGTGCCACCAGGGCGGGGGACACGGGGAATGAGCAGTTCTTC	CATRAGDTGNEQFF
TRBV2	NA	TRBJ2-5	NA	TGTGCCAGCAGACTAGTGGGCGAGACCCAGTACTTC	CASRLVGETQYF